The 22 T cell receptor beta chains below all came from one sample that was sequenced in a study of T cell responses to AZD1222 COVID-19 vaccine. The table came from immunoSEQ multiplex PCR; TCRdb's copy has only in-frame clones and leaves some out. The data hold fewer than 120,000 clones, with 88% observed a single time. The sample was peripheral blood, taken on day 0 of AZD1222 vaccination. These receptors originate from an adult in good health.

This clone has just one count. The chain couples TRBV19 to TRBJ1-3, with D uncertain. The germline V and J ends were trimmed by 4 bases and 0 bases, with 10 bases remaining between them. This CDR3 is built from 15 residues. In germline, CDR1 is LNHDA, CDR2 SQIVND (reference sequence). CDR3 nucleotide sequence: TGTGCCAGTAGTACCCTGGGGAGCTCTGGAAACACCATATATTTT. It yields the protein CASSTLGSSGNTIYF.

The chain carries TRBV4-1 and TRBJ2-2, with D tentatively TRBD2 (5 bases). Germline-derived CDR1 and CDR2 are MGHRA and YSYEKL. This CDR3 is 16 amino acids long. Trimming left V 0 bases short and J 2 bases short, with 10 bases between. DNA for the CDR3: TGCGCCAGCAGCCAAGAACGTGGGAGAAACACCGGGGAGCTGTTTTTT. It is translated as CASSQERGRNTGELFF.

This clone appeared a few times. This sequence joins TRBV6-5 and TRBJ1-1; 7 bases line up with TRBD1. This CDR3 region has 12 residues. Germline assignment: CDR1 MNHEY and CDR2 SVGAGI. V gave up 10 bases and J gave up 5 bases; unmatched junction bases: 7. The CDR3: CATHRGGTEAFF. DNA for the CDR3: TGTGCCACTCACAGGGGAGGGACTGAAGCTTTCTTT.

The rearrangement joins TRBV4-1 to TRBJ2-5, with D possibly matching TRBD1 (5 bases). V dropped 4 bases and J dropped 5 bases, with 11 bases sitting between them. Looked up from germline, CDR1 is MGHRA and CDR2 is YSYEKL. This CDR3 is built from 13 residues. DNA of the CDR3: TGCGCCAGCAGCCGAGACAGTTCTGAGACCCAGTACTTC. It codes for CASSRDSSETQYF.

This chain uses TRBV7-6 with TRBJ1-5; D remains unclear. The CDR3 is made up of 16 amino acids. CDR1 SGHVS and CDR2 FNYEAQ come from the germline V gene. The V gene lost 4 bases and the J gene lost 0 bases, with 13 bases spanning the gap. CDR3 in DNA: TGTGCCAGCAGCTCAATAAGGATAGCTAGCAATCAGCCCCAGCATTTT. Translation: CASSSIRIASNQPQHF.

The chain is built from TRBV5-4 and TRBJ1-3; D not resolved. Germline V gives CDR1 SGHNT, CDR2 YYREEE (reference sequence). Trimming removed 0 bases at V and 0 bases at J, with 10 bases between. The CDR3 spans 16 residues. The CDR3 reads CASSLDRSFSGNTIYF. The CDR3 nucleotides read TGTGCCAGCAGCTTGGACAGATCTTTCTCTGGAAACACCATATATTTT.

The DNA for the CDR3 is TGTGCCAGCAGCCCCCGGGACAGGCGAGGGGGCTACACCTTC. Protein: CASSPRDRRGGYTF. The genes are TRBV13 and TRBJ1-2; 8 bases map to TRBD1. The germline gives CDR1 PRHDT, CDR2 FYEKMQ (reference sequence). The CDR3 has 14 amino acids. The trim removed 5 bases at V and 8 bases at J, leaving 10 bases unmatched.

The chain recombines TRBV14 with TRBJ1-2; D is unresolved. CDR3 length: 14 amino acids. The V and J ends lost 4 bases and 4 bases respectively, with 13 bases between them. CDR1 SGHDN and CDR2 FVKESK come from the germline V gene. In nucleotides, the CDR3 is TGTGCCAGCAGCCTGTTACAGACCTCCTATGGCTACACCTTC. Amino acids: CASSLLQTSYGYTF.

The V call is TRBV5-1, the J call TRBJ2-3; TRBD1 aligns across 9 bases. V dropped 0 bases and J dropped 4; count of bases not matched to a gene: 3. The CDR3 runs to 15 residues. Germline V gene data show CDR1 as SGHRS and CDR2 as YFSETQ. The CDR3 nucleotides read TGCGCCAGCAGCTTGGATGGACAGGGGTCAGATACGCAGTATTTT. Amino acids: CASSLDGQGSDTQYF.

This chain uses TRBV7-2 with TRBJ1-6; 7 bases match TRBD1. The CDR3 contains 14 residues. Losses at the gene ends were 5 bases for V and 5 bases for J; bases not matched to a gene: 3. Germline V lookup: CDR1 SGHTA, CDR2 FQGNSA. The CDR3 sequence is CASSDRVNNSPLHF. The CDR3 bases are TGTGCCAGCAGCGACAGGGTCAATAATTCACCCCTCCACTTT.

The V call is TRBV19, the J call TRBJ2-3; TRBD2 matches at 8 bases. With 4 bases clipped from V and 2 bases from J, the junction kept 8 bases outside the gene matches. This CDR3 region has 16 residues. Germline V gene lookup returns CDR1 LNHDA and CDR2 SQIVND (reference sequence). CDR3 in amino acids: CASSSGGTSITDTQYF. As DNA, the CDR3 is TGTGCCAGTAGTAGCGGGGGGACCTCGATCACAGATACGCAGTATTTT. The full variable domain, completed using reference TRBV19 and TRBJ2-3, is DGGITQSPKYLFRKEGQNVTLSCEQNLNHDAMYWYRQDPGQGLRLIYYSQIVNDFQKGDIAEGYSVSREKKESFPLTVTSAQKNPTAFYLCASSSGGTSITDTQYFGPGTRLTVL.

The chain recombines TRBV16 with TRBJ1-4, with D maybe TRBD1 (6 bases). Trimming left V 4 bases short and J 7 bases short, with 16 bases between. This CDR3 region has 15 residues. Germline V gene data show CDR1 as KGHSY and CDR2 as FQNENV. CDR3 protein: CASSPTQGGGEKLFF. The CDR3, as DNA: TGTGCCAGCAGCCCCACCCAGGGAGGGGGTGAAAAACTGTTTTTT. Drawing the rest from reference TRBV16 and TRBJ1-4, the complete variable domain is GEEVAQTPKHLVRGEGQKAKLYCAPIKGHSYVFWYQQVLKNEFKFLISFQNENVFDETGMPKERFSAKCLPNSPCSLEIQATKLEDSAVYFCASSPTQGGGEKLFFGSGTQLSVL.

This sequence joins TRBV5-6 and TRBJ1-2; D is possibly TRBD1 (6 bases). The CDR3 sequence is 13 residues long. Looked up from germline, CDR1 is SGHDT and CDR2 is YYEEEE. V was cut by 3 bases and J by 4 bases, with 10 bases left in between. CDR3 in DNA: TGTGCCAGCAGCTCCAGGGGTATCTATGGCTACACCTTC. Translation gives CASSSRGIYGYTF.

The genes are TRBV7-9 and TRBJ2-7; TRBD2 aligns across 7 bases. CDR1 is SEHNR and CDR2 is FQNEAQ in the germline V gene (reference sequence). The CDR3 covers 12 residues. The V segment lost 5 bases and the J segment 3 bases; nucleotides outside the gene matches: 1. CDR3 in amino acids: CASSGGGYEQYF. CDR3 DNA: TGTGCCAGCAGCGGCGGGGGCTACGAGCAGTACTTC.

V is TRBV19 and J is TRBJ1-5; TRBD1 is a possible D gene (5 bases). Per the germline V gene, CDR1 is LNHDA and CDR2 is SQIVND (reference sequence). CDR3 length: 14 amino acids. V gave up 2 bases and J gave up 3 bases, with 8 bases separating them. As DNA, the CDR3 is TGTGCCAGTAGTATATCAGGGCTCAATCAGCCCCAGCATTTT. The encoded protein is CASSISGLNQPQHF.

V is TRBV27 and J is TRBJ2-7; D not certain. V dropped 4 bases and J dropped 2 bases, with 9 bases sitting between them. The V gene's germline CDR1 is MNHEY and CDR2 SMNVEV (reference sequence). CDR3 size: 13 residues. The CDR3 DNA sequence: TGTGCCAGCAGTTGGAGATCGGCCTACGAGCAGTACTTC. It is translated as CASSWRSAYEQYF.

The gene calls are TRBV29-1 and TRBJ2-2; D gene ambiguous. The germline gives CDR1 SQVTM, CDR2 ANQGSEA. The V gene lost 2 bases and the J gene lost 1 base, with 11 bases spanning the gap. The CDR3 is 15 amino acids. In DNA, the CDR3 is TGCAGCGTTGAAAGGATCGGGCAGAACACCGGGGAGCTGTTTTTT. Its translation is CSVERIGQNTGELFF.

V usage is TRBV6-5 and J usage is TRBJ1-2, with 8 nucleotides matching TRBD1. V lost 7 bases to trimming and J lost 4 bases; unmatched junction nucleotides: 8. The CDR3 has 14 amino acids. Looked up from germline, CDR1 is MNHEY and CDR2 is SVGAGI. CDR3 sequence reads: CASTNRGLPYGYTF. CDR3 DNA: TGTGCCAGCACCAACAGGGGGTTGCCCTATGGCTACACCTTC.

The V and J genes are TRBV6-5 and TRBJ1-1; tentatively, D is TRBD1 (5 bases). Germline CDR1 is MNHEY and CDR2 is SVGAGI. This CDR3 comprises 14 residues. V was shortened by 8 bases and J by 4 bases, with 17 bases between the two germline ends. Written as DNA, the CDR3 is TGTGCCAGCGTGGGACTTCGCGGGGCCACTGAAGCTTTCTTT. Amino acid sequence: CASVGLRGATEAFF.

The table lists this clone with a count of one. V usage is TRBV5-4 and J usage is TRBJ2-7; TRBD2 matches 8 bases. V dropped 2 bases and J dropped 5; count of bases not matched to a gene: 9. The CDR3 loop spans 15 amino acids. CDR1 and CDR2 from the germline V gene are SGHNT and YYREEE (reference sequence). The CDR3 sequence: CASSFGAGDRDEQYF. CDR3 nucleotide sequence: TGTGCCAGCAGCTTCGGAGCGGGAGATCGGGACGAGCAGTACTTC.

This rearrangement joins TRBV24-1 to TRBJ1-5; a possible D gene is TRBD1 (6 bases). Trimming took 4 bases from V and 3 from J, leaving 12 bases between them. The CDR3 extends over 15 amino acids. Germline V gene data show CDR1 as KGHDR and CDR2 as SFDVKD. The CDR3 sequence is CATSDADRNNQPQHF. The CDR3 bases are TGTGCCACCAGTGACGCTGACAGGAACAATCAGCCCCAGCATTTT.

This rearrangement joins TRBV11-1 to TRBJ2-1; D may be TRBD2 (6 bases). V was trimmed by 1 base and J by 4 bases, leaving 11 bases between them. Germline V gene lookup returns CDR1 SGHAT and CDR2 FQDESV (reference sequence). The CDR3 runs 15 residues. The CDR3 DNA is TGTGCCAGCAGCTTAGTCGGGGCGGGATACAATGAGCAGTTCTTC. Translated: CASSLVGAGYNEQFF.